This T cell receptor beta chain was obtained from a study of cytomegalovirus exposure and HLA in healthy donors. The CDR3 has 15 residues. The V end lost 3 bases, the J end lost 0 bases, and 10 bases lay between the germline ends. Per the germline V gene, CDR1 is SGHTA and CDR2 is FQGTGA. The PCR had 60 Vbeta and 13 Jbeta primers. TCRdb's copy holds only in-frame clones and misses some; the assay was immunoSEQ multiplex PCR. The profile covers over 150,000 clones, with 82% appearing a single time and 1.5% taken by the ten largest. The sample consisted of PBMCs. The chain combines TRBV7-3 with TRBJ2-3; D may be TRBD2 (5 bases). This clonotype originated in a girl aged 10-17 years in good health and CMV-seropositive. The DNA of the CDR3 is TGTGCCAGCAGCTTGGGAGAATCTAGCACAGATACGCAGTATTTT. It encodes CASSLGESSTDTQYF. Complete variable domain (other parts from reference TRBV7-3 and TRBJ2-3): GAGVSQTPSNKVTEKGKYVELRCDPISGHTALYWYRQSLGQGPEFLIYFQGTGAADDSGLPNDRFFAVRPEGSVSTLKIQRTERGDSAVYLCASSLGESSTDTQYFGPGTRLTVL.